One sample yielded the 32 T cell receptor beta chains listed below, sequenced in a study of CD8+ T cells in alopecia areata. Extracted from the samples, RNA was reverse transcribed into cDNA to serve as the sequencing template. TCRdb's table, derived via immunoSEQ multiplex PCR, lists solely in-frame clones and lacks some. The sample has 95,000 to 120,000 clones, 45% to 60% seen once. Source material: NKG2D-low CD8+ T cells sorted from blood. The receptors shown here come from a human donor with alopecia areata.

The gene calls are TRBV27 and TRBJ2-6; D is undetermined. The V gene lost 3 bases and the J gene lost 3 bases, with 0 bases spanning the gap. Germline V gives CDR1 MNHEY, CDR2 SMNVEV (reference sequence). The CDR3 is made up of 12 amino acids. This chain's CDR3 is CASSFGANVLTF. In DNA, the CDR3 is TGTGCCAGCAGTTTTGGGGCCAACGTCCTGACTTTC. Variable domain in full (rest from reference TRBV27 and TRBJ2-6): EAQVTQNPRYLITVTGKKLTVTCSQNMNHEYMSWYRQDPGLGLRQIYYSMNVEVTDKGDVPEGYKVSRKEKRNFPLILESPSPNQTSLYFCASSFGANVLTFGAGSRLTVL.

The V gene is TRBV28, the J gene TRBJ1-5; D gene ambiguous. Germline CDR1 is MDHEN and CDR2 is SYDVKM. This CDR3 has 14 residues. Deletions cut 2 bases from V and 0 bases from J, with 5 bases between. CDR3 sequence: CASSLTLSNQPQHF. CDR3 bases: TGTGCCAGCAGTTTAACTCTTAGCAATCAGCCCCAGCATTTT. Based on the CDR3 plus reference TRBV28 and TRBJ1-5, the full variable domain is DVKVTQSSRYLVKRTGEKVFLECVQDMDHENMFWYRQDPGLGLRLIYFSYDVKMKEKGDIPEGYSVSREKKERFSLILESASTNQTSMYLCASSLTLSNQPQHFGDGTRLSIL.

The chain couples TRBV9 to TRBJ2-3; D is uncertain. The ends were cut back, 0 bases at V and 5 bases at J, with 10 bases in the middle. Per germline, CDR1 SGDLS and CDR2 YYNGEE. The CDR3 runs to 14 residues. The CDR3 is CASSVVASGDTQYF. The CDR3 DNA follows: TGTGCCAGCAGCGTAGTAGCCTCTGGAGATACGCAGTATTTT.

As regards this clone: Germline is not matched at one junction end, which may reflect a read error. V usage is TRBV29-1 and J usage is TRBJ2-7, with 11 bases lining up with TRBD2. CDR1 is SQVTM and CDR2 is ANQGSEA in the germline V gene. The CDR3 extends over 14 amino acids. CDR3 DNA sequence: TGCAGCGTAGAAGGAACTAGCGGGAGCTACGAGCAGTACTTC. Its protein product is CSVEGTSGSYEQYF.

The CDR3 protein is CASSGRLESYEQYF. The CDR3 DNA reads as TGCGCCAGCAGCGGACGACTGGAATCCTACGAGCAGTACTTC. The genes are TRBV5-1 and TRBJ2-5, with unresolved D. The J call may be mistaken, given a closer DNA end match to TRBJ2-7. The CDR3 runs 14 residues. Germline values: CDR1 SGHRS, CDR2 YFSETQ.

This sequence joins TRBV19 and TRBJ2-7; no clear D gene. Germline V gene lookup returns CDR1 LNHDA and CDR2 SQIVND (reference sequence). Trimming removed 3 bases at V and 3 bases at J, with 12 bases between. CDR3 length: 14 residues. The CDR3 DNA is TGTGCCAGTAGTATGTCACCAGGTTTCTACGAGCAGTACTTC. Its translation: CASSMSPGFYEQYF. Full variable domain (remainder filled in from reference TRBV19 and TRBJ2-7): DGGITQSPKYLFRKEGQNVTLSCEQNLNHDAMYWYRQDPGQGLRLIYYSQIVNDFQKGDIAEGYSVSREKKESFPLTVTSAQKNPTAFYLCASSMSPGFYEQYFGPGTRLTVT.

In this sample, this clone turned up a few times. The chain has TRBV29-1 and TRBJ2-1, with D perhaps TRBD2 (5 bases). V was pared by 0 bases and J by 10 bases, with 22 bases between. Germline lookup yields CDR1 SQVTM and CDR2 ANQGSEA. The CDR3 has 16 residues. This CDR3 is CSVEEESDDLSGEQFF. CDR3 in DNA: TGCAGCGTTGAAGAGGAGTCGGACGACTTATCGGGGGAGCAGTTCTTC.

The rearrangement links TRBV15 to TRBJ1-5, with unresolved D. Trimming cost V 8 bases and J 0 bases, with 14 bases left between them. The CDR3 extends over 15 amino acids. CDR1 is LNHNV, CDR2 YYDKDF, per germline (reference sequence). CDR3 loop: CATALREISNQPQHF. The CDR3 DNA is TGTGCCACCGCATTGAGAGAGATTAGCAATCAGCCCCAGCATTTT.

The rearrangement joins TRBV27 to TRBJ2-1; unclear D gene. CDR3 length equals 15 residues. Germline-derived CDR1 and CDR2 are MNHEY and SMNVEV (reference sequence). V lost 4 bases to trimming and J lost 0 bases, with 10 bases between them. CDR3 nucleotide sequence: TGTGCCAGCAGTTCGGCGGAAAGCTCCTACAATGAGCAGTTCTTC. This translates into CASSSAESSYNEQFF.

V gene TRBV2 combines with J gene TRBJ2-7, with no clear D. This CDR3 is built from 12 residues. The ends were cut back, 8 bases at V and 2 bases at J, with 10 bases in the middle. CDR1 and CDR2 (germline): SNHLY, FYNNEI. The CDR3 spells CASLGFTYEQYF. Written as DNA, the CDR3 is TGTGCCAGCTTGGGTTTTACCTACGAGCAGTACTTC. The variable domain in full, with the rest retrieved from reference TRBV2 and TRBJ2-7, is EPEVTQTPSHQVTQMGQEVILRCVPISNHLYFYWYRQILGQKVEFLVSFYNNEISEKSEIFDDQFSVERPDGSNFTLKIRSTKLEDSAMYFCASLGFTYEQYFGPGTRLTVT.

The chain couples TRBV9 to TRBJ2-7; possible D gene TRBD2, 6 bases. Germline V gene lookup returns CDR1 SGDLS and CDR2 YYNGEE. With 3 bases removed from V and 5 bases from J, the gap between germline ends came to 9 bases. The CDR3 is 12 amino acids. The DNA of the CDR3 is TGTGCCAGCAGCGCCGGAGGGGACGAGCAGTACTTC. It codes for CASSAGGDEQYF.

The CDR3: CASSTHRTGFSNQPQHF. DNA of the CDR3: TGTGCCAGCAGTACCCATCGGACAGGGTTTAGCAATCAGCCCCAGCATTTT. The rearrangement joins TRBV27 to TRBJ1-5, with TRBD1 matching over 8 bases. Germline V gene sequence: CDR1 MNHEY, CDR2 SMNVEV (reference sequence). The V and J ends lost 5 bases and 0 bases, in that order; junction bases with no gene match: 9. There are 17 residues in the CDR3.

This clone was observed a handful of times. This chain joins TRBV7-9 and TRBJ2-7; 7 nucleotides align to TRBD1. CDR3 length: 14 amino acids. Germline lookup yields CDR1 SEHNR and CDR2 FQNEAQ (reference sequence). The J segment lost 3 bases and the V segment lost 5 bases, leaving 7 bases of the junction unmatched. The CDR3 reads CASSLPGQSYEQYF. The CDR3 bases are TGTGCCAGCAGCCTACCGGGACAGAGCTACGAGCAGTACTTC.

The chain recombines TRBV5-1 with TRBJ2-1; TRBD2 matches 10 bases. The trim removed 3 bases at V and 6 bases at J, leaving 6 bases unmatched. Germline-derived CDR1 and CDR2 are SGHRS and YFSETQ. The length of the CDR3 is 15 residues. As DNA, the CDR3 is TGCGCCAGCAGCTCTAGCGGGAGTAGGGGCAATGAGCAGTTCTTC. It specifies CASSSSGSRGNEQFF.

This clone was recorded at least ten times. The chain recombines TRBV4-1 with TRBJ2-7; TRBD1 is a possible D gene (5 bases). The germline V and J ends were trimmed by 0 bases and 5 bases, with 11 bases remaining between them. Per the germline V gene, CDR1 is MGHRA and CDR2 is YSYEKL. The CDR3 sequence is 14 residues long. In DNA, the CDR3 is TGCGCCAGCAGCCAAGATGGGGCAGGCGACGAGCAGTACTTC. It is translated as CASSQDGAGDEQYF.

V and J are TRBV6-6 and TRBJ2-5; the D is unclear. Trimming removed 6 bases from V and 1 base from J, with 9 bases in between. The CDR3 sequence is 13 residues long. Germline CDR1 is MNHNY and CDR2 is SVGAGI (reference sequence). CDR3 sequence: CASSPAGQETQYF. CDR3 in DNA: TGTGCCAGCAGCCCCGCTGGCCAAGAGACCCAGTACTTC.

A remark on this clone: The sample carries other DNA sequences with the same CDR3. J is TRBJ2-1 and V is TRBV5-4; 13 bases are shared with TRBD2. CDR1 is SGHNT and CDR2 is YYREEE in the germline V gene (reference sequence). The CDR3 runs to 15 residues. Germline trimming cut 0 bases from V and 6 bases from J; bases unmatched to any gene: 0. The CDR3: CASSLGLAGGNEQFF. For the CDR3, the DNA is TGTGCCAGCAGCTTGGGACTAGCGGGGGGCAATGAGCAGTTCTTC.

The rearrangement links TRBV19 to TRBJ2-7; 10 bases are a match to TRBD2. Per germline, CDR1 LNHDA and CDR2 SQIVND (reference sequence). V was clipped by 5 bases and J by 3 bases; unmatched bases: 7. The CDR3 is 15 residues long. The CDR3 sequence is CASSAAGTSVYEQYF. The DNA for the CDR3 is TGTGCCAGTAGTGCCGCCGGGACTAGCGTCTACGAGCAGTACTTC.

The chain has TRBV11-3 and TRBJ2-3; unclear D gene. V was shortened by 3 bases and J by 0 bases, with 4 bases between the two germline ends. The V gene's germline CDR1 is SGHNT and CDR2 YENEEA. This CDR3 has 13 residues. The CDR3 sequence is CASSFFSTDTQYF. As DNA, the CDR3 is TGTGCCAGCAGCTTCTTTAGCACAGATACGCAGTATTTT.

The chain joins TRBV4-1 to TRBJ2-3; perhaps TRBD2 as D (6 bases). The CDR3 sequence is 15 residues long. The V end lost 3 bases, the J end lost 6 bases, and 16 bases lay between the germline ends. Germline CDR1 MGHRA, CDR2 YSYEKL. The CDR3: CASSQLSSEEDTQYF. Written as DNA, the CDR3 is TGCGCCAGCAGCCAGCTTTCTAGCGAGGAGGATACGCAGTATTTT.

This clone has a handful of counts. The gene calls are TRBV6-1 and TRBJ2-1; tentatively, D is TRBD1 (6 bases). V lost 5 bases and J lost 8, with 10 bases in between. CDR1 and CDR2 (germline): MNHNS, SASEGT. This CDR3 is 12 amino acids long. The DNA for the CDR3 is TGTGCCAGCAGTCACAGGGACGATGAGCAGTTCTTC. Protein sequence: CASSHRDDEQFF.

CDR3 amino acids: CASSYSGARYEQYF. The CDR3 DNA follows: TGTGCCAGCAGTTACTCTGGGGCCCGTTACGAGCAGTACTTC. This sequence joins TRBV6-5 and TRBJ2-7, with TRBD1 as a possible D gene (5 bases). V lost 0 bases and J 4 bases, leaving 10 bases between the germline ends. The germline CDR1 and CDR2 sequences are MNHEY and SVGAGI. This CDR3 has 14 residues.

This clone was observed once. The V call is TRBV6-1, the J call TRBJ2-7; D may be TRBD2 (6 bases). Per germline, CDR1 MNHNS and CDR2 SASEGT. V was cut by 5 bases and J by 6 bases, with 11 bases left in between. The CDR3 extends over 12 amino acids. CDR3 DNA: TGTGCCAGCAGTCACACTAGCTCCGAGCAGTACTTC. Translation gives CASSHTSSEQYF.

J is TRBJ2-7 and V is TRBV28; the D gene is possibly TRBD2 (7 bases). Germline V gene lookup returns CDR1 MDHEN and CDR2 SYDVKM. This CDR3 has 14 residues. Trimming took off 3 bases at V and 3 bases at J, with 12 bases between the two ends. The CDR3 loop is CASSFERGHYEQYF. The CDR3 region has the DNA TGTGCCAGCAGTTTTGAGCGGGGACACTACGAGCAGTACTTC. Full variable domain (remainder filled in from reference TRBV28 and TRBJ2-7): DVKVTQSSRYLVKRTGEKVFLECVQDMDHENMFWYRQDPGLGLRLIYFSYDVKMKEKGDIPEGYSVSREKKERFSLILESASTNQTSMYLCASSFERGHYEQYFGPGTRLTVT.

The chain uses TRBV13 and TRBJ2-7; 10 bases align to TRBD2. The CDR3 is made up of 14 amino acids. CDR1 and CDR2 (germline): PRHDT, FYEKMQ (reference sequence). Trimming at V came to 4 bases and at J to 4 bases, leaving 4 bases not matched to a gene. The DNA for the CDR3 is TGTGCCAGCAGCTCCCGGACTAGCGGTTACGAGCAGTACTTC. The encoded protein is CASSSRTSGYEQYF.

This clone was recorded a few times. The genes are TRBV19 and TRBJ1-1, with a tentative D call TRBD1 (5 bases). The V end was cut by 7 bases, the J end by 5 bases, with 17 bases between. CDR1 is LNHDA, CDR2 SQIVND, per germline (reference sequence). The CDR3 spans 14 residues. CDR3 DNA: TGTGCCAGTATGGTTGGTAGGGGAGAGACTGAAGCTTTCTTT. Encoded protein: CASMVGRGETEAFF.

In this sample, this clone turned up once. This chain links TRBV7-6 with TRBJ2-1; D perhaps matches TRBD2 (6 bases). The germline CDR1 and CDR2 sequences are SGHVS and FNYEAQ. CDR3 length: 14 amino acids. Trimming pared 5 bases from V and 0 bases from J, leaving 8 bases between. The CDR3 here is CASSGTLSYNEQFF. Here the CDR3 DNA reads TGTGCCAGCAGCGGGACTCTCTCCTACAATGAGCAGTTCTTC.

This clone has more than one count but fewer than ten. The genes are TRBV7-9 and TRBJ2-7; 7 nucleotides line up with TRBD2. With 6 bases clipped from V and 2 bases from J, the junction kept 10 bases outside the gene matches. The CDR3 length is 15 residues. The germline V gene has CDR1 SEHNR and CDR2 FQNEAQ (reference sequence). The CDR3: CASSPRERETYEQYF. The DNA of the CDR3 is TGTGCCAGCAGTCCACGGGAGCGGGAAACCTACGAGCAGTACTTC. The whole variable domain, filled in from reference TRBV7-9 and TRBJ2-7, reads DTGVSQNPRHKITKRGQNVTFRCDPISEHNRLYWYRQTLGQGPEFLTYFQNEAQLEKSRLLSDRFSAERPKGSFSTLEIQRTEQGDSAMYLCASSPRERETYEQYFGPGTRLTVT.

In its sample, this clone was seen a few times. The genes are TRBV28 and TRBJ2-5, with TRBD2 identical over 14 bases. J gave up 0 bases and V 4 bases, and 1 base lay outside the gene matches. The CDR3 loop spans 16 amino acids. Germline loops: CDR1 MDHEN, CDR2 SYDVKM. The DNA of the CDR3 is TGTGCCAGCAGTTGGGGACTAGCGGGAGACCAAGAGACCCAGTACTTC. Translating gives CASSWGLAGDQETQYF.

This clone was counted a single time. The genes are TRBV5-1 and TRBJ1-1; D gene uncertain. The germline CDR1 and CDR2 sequences are SGHRS and YFSETQ. CDR3 length: 14 amino acids. The germline V and J ends were trimmed by 7 bases and 0 bases, with 13 bases remaining between them. In DNA form, the CDR3 reads TGCGCCAGCGAGTTGGGCGGAATGAACACTGAAGCTTTCTTT. This translates into CASELGGMNTEAFF.

The sample holds a few counts of this clone. The J gene is TRBJ1-3, the V gene TRBV29-1; unclear D gene. Trimming took 6 bases from V and 2 from J, leaving 5 bases between them. CDR1 SQVTM and CDR2 ANQGSEA come from the germline V gene. The CDR3 is 11 amino acids. The CDR3 loop reads CSVRTGNTIYF. The CDR3 DNA is TGCAGCGTAAGGACTGGAAACACCATATATTTT.

V and J are TRBV2 and TRBJ2-7; D may match TRBD1 or TRBD2 (5 bases each). This CDR3 has 15 residues. With 2 bases removed from V and 4 bases from J, the gap between germline ends came to 15 bases. Germline V gene data show CDR1 as SNHLY and CDR2 as FYNNEI. The CDR3 protein is CASSELGDGSYEQYF. The CDR3 nucleotides read TGTGCCAGCAGTGAATTGGGGGACGGGTCTTACGAGCAGTACTTC. The full variable domain, in which reference TRBV2 and TRBJ2-7 provide the parts outside the CDR3, is EPEVTQTPSHQVTQMGQEVILRCVPISNHLYFYWYRQILGQKVEFLVSFYNNEISEKSEIFDDQFSVERPDGSNFTLKIRSTKLEDSAMYFCASSELGDGSYEQYFGPGTRLTVT.